This TCR beta chain was captured in a study of CD8 T cells in ankylosing spondylitis. This clonotype was counted many times. The CDR3 length is 12 residues. V lost 5 bases and J 3 bases, leaving 7 bases between the germline ends. Germline V lookup: CDR1 KGHSH, CDR2 LQKENI. MiXCR, run by TCRdb on the 5' RACE reads, gives a single entry per CDR3 protein. The data show about 250,000 distinct CDR3 sequences, 8% to 10% seen once. This clonotype was obtained from a female donor with ankylosing spondylitis or in good health (not recorded which). This chain links TRBV18 with TRBJ1-1; D not certain. Sequencing used blood, either unsorted or a sorted T cell fraction (not recorded which). The CDR3 spells CASSLEYTEAFF. DNA for the CDR3: TGTGCCAGCTCATTAGAGTACACTGAAGCTTTCTTT.